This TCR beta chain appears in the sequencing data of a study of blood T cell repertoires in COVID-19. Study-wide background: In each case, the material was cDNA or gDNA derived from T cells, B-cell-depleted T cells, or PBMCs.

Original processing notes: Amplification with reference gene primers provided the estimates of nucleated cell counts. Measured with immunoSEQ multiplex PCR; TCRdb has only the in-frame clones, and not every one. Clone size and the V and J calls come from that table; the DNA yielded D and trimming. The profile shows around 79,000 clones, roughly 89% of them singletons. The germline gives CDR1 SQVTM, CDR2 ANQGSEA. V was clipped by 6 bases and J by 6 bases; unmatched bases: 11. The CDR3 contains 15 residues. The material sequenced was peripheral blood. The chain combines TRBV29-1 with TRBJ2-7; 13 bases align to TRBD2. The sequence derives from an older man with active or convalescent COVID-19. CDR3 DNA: TGCAGCGTGGCCCACGGACTAGCGGGAGTCGGCGAGCAGTACTTC. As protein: CSVAHGLAGVGEQYF.